This T cell receptor beta chain derives from a study of T cells in Graves' hyperthyroidism and ophthalmopathy. Study outcomes and limitations: Expanded thyroid clonotypes (above 0.001) were mostly also found in blood.

CDR1 and CDR2 (germline): SGHRS, YFSETQ. V was pared by 4 bases and J by 0 bases, with 22 bases between. The CDR3 has 19 residues. Regions amplified from RNA transcripts were the TCR beta CDR3 regions. A set of HTBI primers served as the primers for a first-round RT-PCR of the TCR CDR3. TCRdb used MiXCR to reprocess the multiplex PCR reads, holding one entry per CDR3 protein. Of about 270,000 distinct CDR3 sequences listed, approximately 20% are singletons. This clonotype showed up many times. Its matching antigen is unknown. Exclusion of patients followed from uncontrolled infection, other autoimmune disease, pregnancy or lactation. Diagnoses used clinical symptoms, serum thyroxine and TRAb, thyroid ultrasound and orbital computed tomography.

Sequenced input: blood. The V and J genes are TRBV5-1 and TRBJ1-4; D perhaps matches TRBD1 (6 bases). The sequence derives from a man aged 25 to 40 with Graves' ophthalmopathy. The CDR3 region is CASSLEGQTVSTTNEKLFF. In nucleotides, the CDR3 is TGCGCCAGCAGCCTGGAGGGACAAACCGTTTCTACAACTAATGAAAAACTGTTTTTT.